Each of the 25 T cell receptor beta chains below was sequenced from the same sample in a study of human CD8 memory T cell subsets (dated by TCRdb to about 2020). A Human TCR Profiling Kit was used to prepare UMI-labeled 5' RACE TCRbeta libraries. Through TCRdb reprocessing, the reads give one entry per CDR3 protein sequence; DNA is omitted. The sample table gives around 20,000 distinct CDR3 sequences. The ten top clones hold approximately 5% of the sample. Sequencing was carried out using CD8+ T cells from PBMCs. These receptor sequences come from a human donor in good health.

Here the CDR3 reads CASSLGTTEHQPQHF. The genes are TRBV4-1 and TRBJ1-5; TCRdb selects TRBD1, and the lack of DNA leaves this call unchecked. The length of the CDR3 is 15 residues. Germline CDR1 is MGHRA and CDR2 is YSYEKL.

The chain uses TRBV28 and TRBJ1-4; TCRdb's assignment of TRBD1 cannot be checked, as there is no DNA. The germline CDR1 and CDR2 sequences are MDHEN and SYDVKM. The CDR3 length is 15 residues. The CDR3 spells CASSLLTVTNEKLFF.

The chain is built from TRBV7-3 and TRBJ2-3; TCRdb outputs TRBD2, but without DNA this stays unchecked. The CDR3 has 16 amino acids. Germline V CDR1 and CDR2: SGHTA, FQGTGA. The CDR3 reads CASSLSSGSSTDTQYF.

The gene calls are TRBV28 and TRBJ2-1; the TRBD1 assignment by TCRdb is unverifiable without DNA. From germline, CDR1 is MDHEN and CDR2 SYDVKM. CDR3 length: 13 amino acids. CDR3 sequence: CASSPTGGNEQFF.

This clonotype is called medium-sized based on its frequency. The chain links TRBV5-5 to TRBJ1-5. CDR1 and CDR2 (germline): SGHKS, YYEKEE (reference sequence). The CDR3 sequence is 13 residues long. CDR3 sequence reads: CASGLGSNQPQHF. Variable domain in full (rest from reference TRBV5-5 and TRBJ1-5): DAGVTQSPTHLIKTRGQQVTLRCSPISGHKSVSWYQQVLGQGPQFIFQYYEKEERGRGNFPDRFSARQFPNYSSELNVNALLLGDSALYLCASGLGSNQPQHFGDGTRLSIL.

The chain carries TRBV7-6 and TRBJ2-1; the TCRdb call, TRBD1, lacks DNA for checking. Germline V gene sequence: CDR1 SGHVS, CDR2 FNYEAQ. The CDR3 is 14 amino acids. CDR3: CASSSRPGTGEQFF. Together with reference TRBV7-6 and TRBJ2-1, the CDR3 gives the full variable domain: GAGVSQSPRYKVTKRGQDVALRCDPISGHVSLYWYRQALGQGPEFLTYFNYEAQQDKSGLPNDRFSAERPEGSISTLTIQRTEQRDSAMYRCASSSRPGTGEQFFGPGTRLTVL.

The chain employs TRBV13 and TRBJ1-1; checking the TCRdb D call of TRBD1 is not possible without DNA. This CDR3 contains 12 residues. Germline V lookup: CDR1 PRHDT, CDR2 FYEKMQ (reference sequence). The CDR3 loop reads CASSRGNTEAFF.

The rearrangement links TRBV12-5 to TRBJ2-2. Germline V gene sequence: CDR1 LGHNT, CDR2 FRNRAP. There are 14 residues in the CDR3. The CDR3 reads CASGLSQSTGELFF.

V usage is TRBV19 and J usage is TRBJ2-7; TCRdb designates TRBD1, a call that cannot be tested without DNA. From germline, CDR1 is LNHDA and CDR2 SQIVND (reference sequence). The CDR3 sequence is 13 residues long. The CDR3 is CASSMQQGGEQYF.

V and J are TRBV19 and TRBJ1-2. Germline V gene sequence: CDR1 LNHDA, CDR2 SQIVND (reference sequence). The CDR3 covers 15 residues. This chain's CDR3 is CASSDYSGLTFGYTF.

This chain uses TRBV27 with TRBJ1-3. The CDR3 has 19 amino acids. Germline V gene data show CDR1 as MNHEY and CDR2 as SMNVEV (reference sequence). The CDR3: CASSLIGNRPTLSGNTIYF.

The chain is built from TRBV2 and TRBJ2-1. The germline gives CDR1 SNHLY, CDR2 FYNNEI. The CDR3 spans 14 residues. CDR3: CATSDAGAYNEQFF.

The J gene is TRBJ2-1, the V gene TRBV20-1; TCRdb lists TRBD2, though no DNA is available to test this call. CDR1 DFQATT and CDR2 SNEGSKA come from the germline V gene (reference sequence). The CDR3 runs to 13 residues. This CDR3 is CSARDPGGPLQFF.

V usage is TRBV7-9 and J usage is TRBJ1-1; TCRdb outputs TRBD1, but without DNA this stays unchecked. Germline CDR1 and CDR2: SEHNR and FQNEAQ (reference sequence). The CDR3 spans 14 residues. CDR3 region: CASSPVVLNTEAFF.

The chain couples TRBV11-2 to TRBJ1-5. This CDR3 comprises 12 residues. Germline V gene data show CDR1 as SGHAT and CDR2 as FQNNGV. The CDR3 is CASSQTSQPQHF.

This sequence joins TRBV5-1 and TRBJ1-1; TCRdb's D gene call, TRBD1, goes unchecked for lack of DNA. The CDR3 consists of 14 residues. Germline-derived CDR1 and CDR2 are SGHRS and YFSETQ. The CDR3 is CASSLFGADTEAFF.

The rearrangement joins TRBV2 to TRBJ2-1. This CDR3 is 15 amino acids long. The V gene's germline CDR1 is SNHLY and CDR2 FYNNEI. The CDR3 spells CASSDSTYSYNEQFF.

The chain is built from TRBV2 and TRBJ2-3; checking the TCRdb D call of TRBD2 is not possible without DNA. Germline assignment: CDR1 SNHLY and CDR2 FYNNEI. This CDR3 spans 13 amino acids. The CDR3 sequence is CASFRWGIDTQYF.

The J gene is TRBJ2-7, the V gene TRBV7-8; no DNA is available, so the TRBD1 call from TCRdb remains unchecked. CDR3 length: 14 amino acids. Germline assignment: CDR1 SGHVS and CDR2 FQNEAQ. CDR3 amino acids: CASSPPRGSYEQYF.

V gene TRBV29-1 combines with J gene TRBJ1-3. The germline gives CDR1 SQVTM, CDR2 ANQGSEA. This CDR3 is built from 15 residues. CDR3 in amino acids: CSVELAETWRNTIYF. Drawing the rest from reference TRBV29-1 and TRBJ1-3, the complete variable domain is SAVISQKPSRDICQRGTSLTIQCQVDSQVTMMFWYRQQPGQSLTLIATANQGSEATYESGFVIDKFPISRPNLTFSTLTVSNMSPEDSSIYLCSVELAETWRNTIYFGEGSWLTVV.

The chain has TRBV4-3 and TRBJ2-1; TCRdb outputs TRBD1, but without DNA this stays unchecked. CDR3 length: 16 residues. The germline V gene has CDR1 LGHNA and CDR2 YSLEER. The CDR3 spells CASSQGGGTQNNEQFF.

V gene TRBV6-2 or TRBV6-3 combines with J gene TRBJ1-5; checking the TCRdb D call of TRBD1 is not possible without DNA. The CDR3 has 15 amino acids. In germline, CDR1 is MNHEY, CDR2 SVGEGT. CDR3 residues: CASSEAGEINQPQHF.

This clonotype counts as medium-sized by frequency. The V and J genes are TRBV28 and TRBJ1-1; the TCRdb D gene call, TRBD1, has no DNA to confirm it. In germline, CDR1 is MDHEN, CDR2 SYDVKM. This CDR3 comprises 14 residues. CDR3 sequence: CASSLDRGNTEAFF.

This chain joins TRBV19 and TRBJ1-1. The CDR3 sequence is 11 residues long. The germline V gene encodes CDR1 LNHDA and CDR2 SQIVND (reference sequence). The CDR3 loop reads CASSISSEAFF.

The chain has TRBV15 and TRBJ1-2; TCRdb picks TRBD1, but there is no DNA to check that call. The CDR3 extends over 12 amino acids. Germline V gene lookup returns CDR1 LNHNV and CDR2 YYDKDF (reference sequence). The CDR3 loop reads CATSSGQGFYTF.